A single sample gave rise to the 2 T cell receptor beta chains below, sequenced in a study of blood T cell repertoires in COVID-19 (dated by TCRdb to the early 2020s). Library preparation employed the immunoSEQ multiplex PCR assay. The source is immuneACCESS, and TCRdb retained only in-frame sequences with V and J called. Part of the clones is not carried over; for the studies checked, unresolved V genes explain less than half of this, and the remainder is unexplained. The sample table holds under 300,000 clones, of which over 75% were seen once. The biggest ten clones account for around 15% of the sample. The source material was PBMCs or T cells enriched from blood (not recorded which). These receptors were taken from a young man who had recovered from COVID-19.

CDR3 coding DNA: TGTGCCTGGAGTGTACAGGGGACAGATACGCAGTATTTT. This codes for CAWSVQGTDTQYF. The chain combines TRBV30 with TRBJ2-3, with TRBD1 matching 7 bases. CDR1 and CDR2 (germline): GTSNPN, SVGIG (reference sequence). V shed 0 bases, J shed 3 bases, and the junction held 0 bases outside the gene matches. The CDR3 spans 13 residues.

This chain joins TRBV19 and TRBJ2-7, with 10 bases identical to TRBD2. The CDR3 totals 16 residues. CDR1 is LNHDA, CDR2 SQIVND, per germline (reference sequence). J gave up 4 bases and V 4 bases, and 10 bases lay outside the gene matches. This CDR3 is CASSNPSSGSWYEQYF. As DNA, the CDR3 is TGTGCCAGTAGTAATCCCTCTAGCGGGAGTTGGTACGAGCAGTACTTC.